This TCR beta chain was recovered during a study of blood T cell repertoires in COVID-19. Germline V gene lookup returns CDR1 SGHRS and CDR2 YFSETQ. After removal of 6 bases from V and 3 bases from J, the junction contained 14 bases not matched to a gene. The CDR3 covers 16 residues. Measured with immunoSEQ multiplex PCR; TCRdb has only the in-frame clones, and not every one. Of more than 15,000 clones listed, about 89% are singletons. The chain couples TRBV5-1 to TRBJ2-7; the match to TRBD1 covers 8 bases. This receptor was taken from a human donor in a cohort sampled during active COVID-19. The source material was peripheral blood. The CDR3 sequence: CASNPERDRTFYEQYV. The CDR3 region has the DNA TGCGCCAGCAACCCGGAACGGGACAGGACCTTCTACGAGCAGTACGTC.